The 10 T cell receptor beta chains presented below share a single source sample, sequenced in a study of cytotoxic CD8 clonotypes in ibrutinib-treated CLL. The protocol was immunoSEQ multiplex PCR, while the TCRdb copy is restricted to in-frame clones and leaves out a portion. This sample has 15,000 to 20,000 clones; about two thirds occur once, and the top ten carry 18%. This specimen consisted of PBMCs, obtained before ibrutinib treatment. These receptors came from a human donor with chronic lymphocytic leukemia.

The chain recombines TRBV9 with TRBJ2-1; the D is unclear. This CDR3 has 15 residues. Trimming cost V 4 bases and J 0 bases, with 11 bases left between them. CDR1 and CDR2 (germline): SGDLS, YYNGEE. CDR3 sequence (DNA): TGTGCCAGCAGCTTCCGGATCAGCTCCTACAATGAGCAGTTCTTC. It translates to CASSFRISSYNEQFF.

The V call is TRBV5-5, the J call TRBJ2-5; no clear D. Between the trimmed V and J ends, which lost 1 base and 5 bases, there was a span of 12 bases. Per the germline V gene, CDR1 is SGHKS and CDR2 is YYEKEE (reference sequence). The CDR3 covers 14 residues. CDR3 in amino acids: CASSLTFSLETQYF. As DNA, the CDR3 is TGTGCCAGCAGCTTGACGTTTAGCCTCGAGACCCAGTACTTC.

The chain joins TRBV27 to TRBJ1-2; 9 positions match TRBD1. Trimming cost V 5 bases and J 8 bases; bases outside gene matches: 12. Germline V CDR1 and CDR2: MNHEY, SMNVEV (reference sequence). The CDR3 is 15 amino acids. The CDR3 spells CASSPAGDRGKGYTF. The CDR3 nucleotides read TGTGCCAGCAGTCCGGCCGGAGACAGGGGGAAGGGCTACACCTTC.

V usage is TRBV9 and J usage is TRBJ2-7, with unresolved D. Trimming shortened V by 2 bases and J by 0 bases, and 9 bases separated the two germline ends. CDR3 length: 14 amino acids. Germline CDR1 and CDR2: SGDLS and YYNGEE. The CDR3 DNA follows: TGTGCCAGCAGCGTCCAGTCGAGCTCCTACGAGCAGTACTTC. Its protein is CASSVQSSSYEQYF.

For the CDR3, the DNA is TGTGCCAGCAGCCTAGTACAGGAGACCCAGTACTTC. Its translation: CASSLVQETQYF. The chain joins TRBV11-3 to TRBJ2-5; D gene unclear. This CDR3 contains 12 residues. Germline V gene data show CDR1 as SGHNT and CDR2 as YENEEA. Trimming took off 5 bases at V and 5 bases at J, with 9 bases between the two ends.

This clone was picked up a small number of times. This chain joins TRBV7-2 and TRBJ2-1; 7 positions agree with TRBD2. Trimming took 6 bases from V and 10 from J; bases not matched to a gene: 6. Germline CDR1 is SGHTA and CDR2 is FQGNSA. There are 12 residues in the CDR3. In DNA, the CDR3 is TGTGCCAGCAGTCCACGGGGGGACGAGCAGTTCTTC. This translates into CASSPRGDEQFF. Drawing the rest from reference TRBV7-2 and TRBJ2-1, the complete variable domain is GAGVSQSPSNKVTEKGKDVELRCDPISGHTALYWYRQSLGQGLEFLIYFQGNSAPDKSGLPSDRFSAERTGGSVSTLTIQRTQQEDSAVYLCASSPRGDEQFFGPGTRLTVL.

This clone has a handful of counts. The chain is built from TRBV18 and TRBJ1-3; D not certain. Per germline, CDR1 KGHSH and CDR2 LQKENI. The CDR3 runs 15 residues. The V end lost 4 bases, the J end lost 0 bases, and 10 bases lay between the germline ends. Here the CDR3 reads CASSLTSLSGNTIYF. DNA for the CDR3: TGTGCCAGCTCACTTACTTCTCTCTCTGGAAACACCATATATTTT.

This rearrangement joins TRBV7-8 to TRBJ1-1, with D unclear. This CDR3 contains 14 residues. Germline CDR1 SGHVS, CDR2 FQNEAQ. V lost 4 bases to trimming and J lost 4 bases, with 13 bases between them. CDR3 in DNA: TGTGCCAGCAGCTGGGGAGAAATGGGCACTGAAGCTTTCTTT. As protein: CASSWGEMGTEAFF.

The chain recombines TRBV25-1 with TRBJ1-1; D is unresolved. V was cut by 4 bases and J by 1 base, with 19 bases left in between. There are 17 residues in the CDR3. CDR1 and CDR2 from the germline V gene are MGHDK and SYGVNS. The CDR3 nucleotides are TGTGCCAGCAGTGGAGGGAGTATGAGCTCTCGGAACACTGAAGCTTTCTTT. This sequence encodes CASSGGSMSSRNTEAFF.

The chain carries TRBV9 and TRBJ1-3; D unresolved. Between the trimmed V and J ends, which lost 0 bases and 0 bases, there was a span of 10 bases. Germline V gives CDR1 SGDLS, CDR2 YYNGEE. There are 16 residues in the CDR3. The CDR3 here is CASSVGWEGSGNTIYF. CDR3 DNA sequence: TGTGCCAGCAGCGTAGGGTGGGAGGGCTCTGGAAACACCATATATTTT.